This T cell receptor beta chain originates from a study of blood T cell repertoires in COVID-19. In the study overall: Acute and convalescent COVID-19 samples came from the United States, Italy and Spain. From T cells, B-cell-depleted T cells, or PBMCs came the material, which was cDNA or gDNA.

Germline loops: CDR1 SGHKS, CDR2 YYEKEE (reference sequence). Trimming shortened V by 8 bases and J by 10 bases, and 10 bases separated the two germline ends. There are 11 residues in the CDR3. In the original workflow: Quantification of nucleated cells was approximated via reference gene primer amplification. TCRdb keeps only in-frame clones here, not all; method: immunoSEQ multiplex PCR. V, J and clone size were drawn from that table, and D and trimming were deduced from the DNA. The repertoire holds approximately 670,000 clones, with around 90% as singletons. This clonotype originated in a woman younger than 35 with acute or convalescent COVID-19. The rearrangement joins TRBV5-5 to TRBJ1-6; D is uncertain. The specimen was peripheral blood. The CDR3 here is CASPGESPLHF. The DNA of the CDR3 is TGTGCCAGTCCTGGGGAGTCACCCCTCCACTTT.